This TCR beta chain was captured by sequencing in a study of T cells in localized non-small cell lung cancer. V dropped 3 bases and J dropped 2 bases, with 7 bases sitting between them. The CDR3 contains 13 residues. The germline V gene encodes CDR1 SNHLY and CDR2 FYNNEI. Broader study findings: Within adjacent lung there appeared a median approximately 60 of the top 100 tumor clones. Longer overall survival was seen with higher T cell density measured in blood. Because only a single region of the tumor was sequenced, heterogeneity remains possible. Uninvolved adjacent lung had the highest recorded T cell clonality, with tumor below it.

This clone appeared a single time. Its specificity is unknown. Here immunoSEQ multiplex PCR was the method, and the copy in TCRdb shows in-frame clones only, minus some. The sample consists of around 35,000 clones, about 83% of them appearing once. The receptor was derived from a woman aged 35 to 69 with stage I lung adenocarcinoma. This chain uses TRBV2 with TRBJ2-5, with D unclear. The source material was peripheral blood, sampled before any cancer treatment. The CDR3 reads CASSDRTQETQYF. DNA of the CDR3: TGTGCCAGCAGTGACCGTACTCAAGAGACCCAGTACTTC.